This is a list of T cell receptor beta chains from one sample in a study of cytomegalovirus exposure and HLA in healthy donors. TCRdb's table, derived via immunoSEQ multiplex PCR, lists solely in-frame clones and lacks some. The sample shows some 88,000 clones, roughly three fifths of them seen only once. Sequenced material: PBMCs. The receptors come from a woman in her thirties in good health and CMV-seronegative. Each CDR3 is given with its conserved first and last residue. The D gene is left open where the match is weak. Size tells how often a clone was seen (once, few, many) or the class of an expanded clone, and some rows leave it out.

NA | 13 | TRBJ1-1 | TRBV5-1 | NA | CASTTQTNTEAFF | TGCGCCAGCACCACTCAAACGAACACTGAAGCTTTCTTT
TRBD1 | 15 | TRBJ1-3 | TRBV6-6 | NA | CASSQTGAAGNTIYF | TGTGCCAGCAGTCAGACAGGGGCCGCTGGAAACACCATATATTTT
NA | 15 | TRBJ1-1 | TRBV30 | few | CACSRDRGFGTEAFF | TGTGCCTGCTCCCGCGATAGGGGTTTTGGCACTGAAGCTTTCTTT
NA | 14 | TRBJ2-3 | TRBV5-1 | NA | CASQNSGSSDTQYF | TGCGCCAGCCAAAACTCGGGGTCGTCCGATACGCAGTATTTT
NA | 14 | TRBJ2-7 | TRBV7-2 | few | CASSLADFSYEQYF | TGTGCCAGCAGCTTAGCAGACTTCTCCTACGAGCAGTACTTC
TRBD1 | 16 | TRBJ1-3 | TRBV25-1 | NA | CASSETGGRGRNTIYF | TGTGCCAGCAGTGAGACAGGGGGCCGGGGTAGAAACACCATATATTTT
NA | 14 | TRBJ1-1 | TRBV11-2 | few | CASSFQRTNTEAFF | TGTGCCAGCAGCTTTCAGCGAACTAACACTGAAGCTTTCTTT
TRBD1 | 15 | TRBJ1-2 | TRBV28 | NA | CASSLTGALGYGYTF | TGTGCCAGCAGCCTGACAGGGGCCTTGGGGTATGGCTACACCTTC
NA | 16 | TRBJ2-6 | TRBV28 | NA | CASRENRASGANVLTF | TGTGCCAGCAGGGAGAACAGGGCCTCTGGGGCCAACGTCCTGACTTTC
NA | 14 | TRBJ1-3 | TRBV6-1 | few | CASSEVGAGNTIYF | TGTGCCAGCAGTGAAGTGGGAGCAGGAAACACCATATATTTT
NA | 15 | TRBJ1-1 | TRBV11-1 | NA | CASSFGLLGGDEAFF | TGTGCCAGCAGCTTTGGGTTATTGGGGGGAGATGAAGCTTTCTTT
NA | 14 | TRBJ1-2 | TRBV29-1 | NA | CSGGGTQGYYGYTF | TGCAGCGGGGGAGGTACGCAGGGCTACTATGGCTACACCTTC
TRBD2 | 16 | TRBJ2-5 | TRBV13 | NA | CASSSSLAGGPGTQYF | TGTGCCAGCAGCTCGTCCTTAGCGGGAGGGCCGGGGACCCAGTACTTC
NA | 12 | TRBJ2-7 | TRBV7-9 | NA | CASTATGYEQYF | TGTGCCAGCACCGCCACCGGTTACGAGCAGTACTTC
TRBD1 | 16 | TRBJ1-5 | TRBV6-5 | NA | CASSSGTGRRNQPQHF | TGTGCCAGCAGTTCCGGGACAGGGAGGCGCAATCAGCCCCAGCATTTT
NA | 14 | TRBJ2-2 | TRBV4-2 | NA | CASSQATQSGELFF | TGTGCCAGCAGCCAAGCTACACAGAGCGGGGAGCTGTTTTTT
TRBD2 | 15 | TRBJ2-1 | TRBV19 | NA | CASSIVSGRSNEQFF | TGTGCCAGTAGTATAGTTAGCGGGAGAAGCAATGAGCAGTTCTTC
NA | 14 | TRBJ2-2 | TRBV11-2 | NA | CASSFHLNTGELFF | TGTGCCAGCAGCTTCCACCTAAACACCGGGGAGCTGTTTTTT
TRBD1 | 16 | TRBJ2-7 | TRBV18 | NA | CASSPGTGGLSYEQYF | TGTGCCAGCTCACCTGGGACAGGGGGTCTCTCCTACGAGCAGTACTTC
NA | 14 | TRBJ1-5 | TRBV19 | once | CASRARGGNQPQHF | TGTGCCAGTAGGGCGCGGGGCGGCAATCAGCCCCAGCATTTT
NA | 14 | TRBJ1-2 | TRBV19 | NA | CASSIEQGGYGYTF | TGTGCCAGTAGTATAGAACAGGGCGGCTATGGCTACACCTTC
TRBD1 | 16 | TRBJ2-5 | TRBV5-1 | NA | CASSLDTGGIGETQYF | TGCGCCAGCAGCTTGGATACAGGGGGAATTGGTGAGACCCAGTACTTC